This is a list of T cell receptor beta chains from one sample in a study of cytomegalovirus exposure and HLA in healthy donors. Some clones are missing from TCRdb's copy, which holds only in-frame ones; the method was immunoSEQ multiplex PCR. The top ten clones hold over 1% of a sample with some 130,000 clones, 73% of them seen once. The sequencing input was PBMCs. These receptors came from a woman between 40 and 50 years old in good health and CMV-seronegative. CDR3s include the opening cysteine and the closing phenylalanine or tryptophan. A D gene is named only where the DNA matches it firmly. Clone sizes are given selectively: once, few, many, or a class where the clone is expanded.

TRBJ2-3 | NA | NA | TRBV6-1 | TGTGCCAGCACCGAAGGAGGGTTGAGGCGAGATACGCAGTATTTT | CASTEGGLRRDTQYF
TRBJ1-3 | NA | NA | TRBV6-1 | TGTGCCAGCAGTGACAACTCCGCTCCTGACACCATATATTTT | CASSDNSAPDTIYF
TRBJ1-2 | NA | once | TRBV12-5 | TGTGCTAGTGGTTTAGGAGTGGGGCACTATGGCTACACCTTC | CASGLGVGHYGYTF
TRBJ2-3 | TRBD2 | NA | TRBV7-8 | TGTGCCAGCAGAGCGGGGGGTTTTCGCACAGATACGCAGTATTTT | CASRAGGFRTDTQYF
TRBJ1-2 | NA | NA | TRBV19 | TGTGCCAGTAGTATGGTTCAGGGCAACTATGGCTACACCTTC | CASSMVQGNYGYTF
TRBJ1-2 | NA | few | TRBV4-3 | TGCGCCAGCAGCCAAGATATACAGGGAGGCTACACCTTC | CASSQDIQGGYTF
TRBJ1-2 | NA | NA | TRBV5-1 | TGCGCCAGCAGCGTGGCAGGGGACTATGGCTACACCTTC | CASSVAGDYGYTF
TRBJ1-5 | NA | NA | TRBV19 | TGTGCCAGTAGTACTGACAACCAGGGGATCAATCAGCCCCAGCATTTT | CASSTDNQGINQPQHF
TRBJ1-4 | TRBD1 | few | TRBV2 | TGTGCCAGCGTCCCGGGACAGTTCCGGGATGAAAAACTGTTTTTT | CASVPGQFRDEKLFF
TRBJ2-1 | TRBD2 | NA | TRBV15 | TGTGCCACCAGCAGGGGAAGCGGGGCCTCTTACAATGAGCAGTTCTTC | CATSRGSGASYNEQFF
TRBJ1-2 | TRBD1 | NA | TRBV29-1 | TGCAGCGTTGAAGGACAGGGAAAGGGGTACGGCTACACCTTC | CSVEGQGKGYGYTF
TRBJ2-2 | TRBD2 | NA | TRBV5-6 | TGTGCCAGCAAGCGGGGCAACGGGGAGCTGTTTTTT | CASKRGNGELFF
TRBJ2-2 | TRBD1 | NA | TRBV7-9 | TGTGCCAGCAGCTCGAAGCCGGGACAGACGAACACCGGGGAGCTGTTTTTT | CASSSKPGQTNTGELFF
TRBJ1-2 | NA | NA | TRBV15 | TGTGCCACCAGCAGGGACAGTTTCTATGGCTACACCTTC | CATSRDSFYGYTF
TRBJ1-2 | TRBD1 | once | TRBV10-3 | TGTGCCACTACGTCCCGGGACAGGAACTATGGCTACACCTTC | CATTSRDRNYGYTF
TRBJ2-7 | TRBD1 | NA | TRBV4-1 | TGCGCCAGCAGCCAAGATACCGGGACAGGCTCGTGCGAGCAGTACTTC | CASSQDTGTGSCEQYF
TRBJ2-1 | TRBD2 | NA | TRBV4-2 | TGTGCCAGCAGCCAAGTCGGAGGGCTAGCGGGGGACAATGAGCAGTTCTTC | CASSQVGGLAGDNEQFF
TRBJ2-2 | NA | NA | TRBV9 | TGTGCCAGCAGCTCGACAGGCCGACGGTCACCCGGGGAGCTGTTTTTT | CASSSTGRRSPGELFF
TRBJ2-2 | NA | few | TRBV5-8 | TGTGCCAGCAGCTTGGGTCGGGTCGGGGAGCTGTTTTTT | CASSLGRVGELFF
TRBJ1-6 | TRBD1 | NA | TRBV15 | TGTGCCACCAGCACTGGAATCACAGGGGATTCACCCCTCCACTTT | CATSTGITGDSPLHF
TRBJ2-1 | TRBD1 | NA | TRBV5-4 | TGTGCCAGCAGCTTGGCCGGACAGGAGATCAATGAGCAGTTCTTC | CASSLAGQEINEQFF
TRBJ1-4 | TRBD1 | NA | TRBV9 | TGTGCCAGCAGCGCCGATGGGACAGGGAATGAAAAACTGTTTTTT | CASSADGTGNEKLFF
TRBJ2-2 | NA | NA | TRBV5-1 | TGCGCCAGCAGCCCCAGGGGAACCGGGGAGCTGTTTTTT | CASSPRGTGELFF
TRBJ2-2 | NA | NA | TRBV11-2 | TGTGCCAGCAGCTTACGTTCACAGGGAACCGGGGAGCTGTTTTTT | CASSLRSQGTGELFF
TRBJ2-1 | TRBD2 | NA | TRBV6-5 | TGTGCCAGCGGGCTAGCGGGGGGAGTATACAATGAGCAGTTCTTC | CASGLAGGVYNEQFF
TRBJ2-5 | TRBD2 | NA | TRBV7-2 | TGTGCCAGCAGCTTAAAGTACGGGGGGGAGACCCAGTACTTC | CASSLKYGGETQYF
TRBJ2-1 | TRBD2 | NA | TRBV18 | TGTGCCAGCTCACCAGGACTAGCGGGGATCTACAATGAGCAGTTCTTC | CASSPGLAGIYNEQFF
TRBJ1-1 | NA | NA | TRBV14 | TGTGCCAGCAGCCAACGGAGAGGGACTGAAGCTTTCTTT | CASSQRRGTEAFF
TRBJ2-5 | NA | NA | TRBV6-5 | TGTGCCAGCAGGGACATAGAAGAGACCCAGTACTTC | CASRDIEETQYF
TRBJ1-1 | NA | NA | TRBV9 | TGTGCCAGCAGCGCGACAGCCTCGAACACTGAAGCTTTCTTT | CASSATASNTEAFF
TRBJ2-5 | NA | NA | TRBV10-2 | TGCGCCAGCAGCAACCACAGGGTACAAGAGACCCAGTACTTC | CASSNHRVQETQYF
TRBJ1-6 | TRBD1 | NA | TRBV2 | TGTGCCAGCAGTGACCGAGGGGGCCCTAATTCACCCCTCCACTTT | CASSDRGGPNSPLHF
TRBJ2-3 | NA | once | TRBV6-5 | TGTGCCAGCAGTTACTCGGACAGAAACACAGATACGCAGTATTTT | CASSYSDRNTDTQYF
TRBJ2-2 | TRBD2 | few | TRBV10-3 | TGTGCCATCAGTGAGGCGCTAGCGGGGGGTTACACCGGGGAGCTGTTTTTT | CAISEALAGGYTGELFF
TRBJ1-1 | NA | NA | TRBV6-5 | TGTGCCAGCAGTTACAGGGGGATGACTGAAGCTTTCTTT | CASSYRGMTEAFF
TRBJ2-2 | TRBD1 | NA | TRBV5-1 | TGCGCCAGCAGCTCCTGGGGACAGGGACTCACCGGGGAGCTGTTTTTT | CASSSWGQGLTGELFF
TRBJ2-1 | NA | NA | TRBV5-6 | TGTGCCAGCAGCTCGGGCCCCGTCAGGGAAAGCTACAATGAGCAGTTCTTC | CASSSGPVRESYNEQFF
TRBJ2-1 | TRBD1 | NA | TRBV2 | TGTGCCAGCCTCGGACAGGCCTACAATGAGCAGTTCTTC | CASLGQAYNEQFF
TRBJ1-6 | NA | NA | TRBV7-8 | TGTGCCAGCAGCTTAGTACAATACCCCCTCCACTTT | CASSLVQYPLHF
TRBJ2-6 | NA | NA | TRBV15 | TGTGCCACCAGCAGCCTAGCTGGGGCCAACGTCCTGACTTTC | CATSSLAGANVLTF
TRBJ1-5 | NA | NA | TRBV4-1 | TGCGCCAGCAGCCAAGTGGCAGAAAATCAGCCCCAGCATTTT | CASSQVAENQPQHF
TRBJ1-6 | NA | few | TRBV6-1 | TGTGCCAGCAGTGTTCGAGGTTCCCGAGGGGGAGATTCACCCCTCCACTTT | CASSVRGSRGGDSPLHF
TRBJ2-3 | TRBD2 | NA | TRBV19 | TGTGCCAGTAGCGGGGGGGCGGGAGATACGCAGTATTTT | CASSGGAGDTQYF
TRBJ2-3 | NA | NA | TRBV5-1 | TGCGCCAGCAGCTTTGTCTCTGATACGCAGTATTTT | CASSFVSDTQYF
TRBJ2-3 | TRBD1 | once | TRBV14 | TGTGCCAGCAGCCAGGAAATTGGGGGACAGGGTACAGATACGCAGTATTTT | CASSQEIGGQGTDTQYF
TRBJ2-2 | TRBD2 | NA | TRBV11-2 | TGTGCCAGCAGCCCCACTAGCGGGGGTCTTCCCGGGGAGCTGTTTTTT | CASSPTSGGLPGELFF
TRBJ1-1 | NA | NA | TRBV4-2 | TGTGCCAGCAGCCAAGCCCCGGGACATGACTACACTGAAGCTTTCTTT | CASSQAPGHDYTEAFF
TRBJ2-2 | NA | few | TRBV5-6 | TGTGCCAGCAGCTTTTGGCAGAATGGAGTCACCGGGGAGCTGTTTTTT | CASSFWQNGVTGELFF
TRBJ2-3 | TRBD2 | NA | TRBV7-6 | TGTGCCAGCAGCTTAAGCGGGGGTTTCACAGATACGCAGTATTTT | CASSLSGGFTDTQYF
TRBJ2-3 | NA | NA | TRBV7-3 | TGTGCCAGCAGCGCGATGGACAGCCGAAGCACAGATACGCAGTATTTT | CASSAMDSRSTDTQYF
TRBJ1-2 | NA | NA | TRBV27 | TGTGCCAGCAGGCCGGGAACAGGGCTCGAAGAACCTAACTATGGCTACACCTTC | CASRPGTGLEEPNYGYTF
TRBJ2-1 | NA | NA | TRBV27 | TGTGCCAGCAGTTTATTGGGAGGCAATGAGCAGTTCTTC | CASSLLGGNEQFF
TRBJ1-2 | NA | NA | TRBV5-1 | TGCGCCAGCAGCGCGGGCAGGGGCCTACACTATGGCTACACCTTC | CASSAGRGLHYGYTF
TRBJ2-2 | NA | NA | TRBV7-2 | TGTGCCAGCAGCGGGGGGATTCCCGGGGAGCTGTTTTTT | CASSGGIPGELFF
TRBJ2-2 | TRBD1 | NA | TRBV6-1 | TGTGCCAGCAGTCTGACAGGGGGCCTCCCCGGGGAGCTGTTTTTT | CASSLTGGLPGELFF